A selection of T cell receptor beta chains follows, all from one sample in a study of cytomegalovirus exposure and HLA in healthy donors. Sequencing used immunoSEQ multiplex PCR; TCRdb keeps in-frame clones, though not all of them. The sample consists of 150,000 or so clones, 80% of them appearing once. Sample: PBMCs. Receptor source: a man under 40 in good health and CMV-seropositive. The CDR3 runs from the conserved cysteine through the conserved F or W. The D gene is left open where the match is weak. Clone size is shown for a subset of rows, as once, few, many or a class of expanded clone.

>.|.|TRBJ2-7|TRBV30
CAWSTGHYEQYF
TGTGCCTGGAGTACAGGCCACTACGAGCAGTACTTC
>.|.|TRBJ1-1|TRBV6-4
CASSLQVNTEAFF
TGTGCCAGCAGCCTACAGGTGAACACTGAAGCTTTCTTT
>.|.|TRBJ2-7|TRBV2
CASSGYEQYF
TGTGCCAGCAGCGGGTACGAGCAGTACTTC
>.|.|TRBJ2-1|TRBV5-1
CASSITGGNEQFF
TGCGCCAGCAGTATTACGGGTGGGAATGAGCAGTTCTTC
>.|.|TRBJ2-2|TRBV6-4
CASSDSGQEETGELFF
TGTGCCAGCAGTGACTCTGGGCAGGAGGAAACCGGGGAGCTGTTTTTT
>.|few|TRBJ1-4|TRBV19
CASSLSTIANEKLFF
TGTGCCAGTAGTCTCTCCACCATAGCAAATGAAAAACTGTTTTTT
>TRBD2|.|TRBJ2-7|TRBV7-9
CASSLGLAGTYEQYF
TGTGCCAGCAGCTTAGGACTAGCGGGGACCTACGAGCAGTACTTC
>TRBD2|.|TRBJ2-7|TRBV28
CASTDPGTSGRDYYEQYF
TGTGCCAGCACTGATCCCGGGACTAGCGGGAGGGACTACTACGAGCAGTACTTC
>TRBD2|once|TRBJ2-7|TRBV27
CASRRGAHEQYF
TGTGCCAGCAGGCGGGGGGCCCACGAGCAGTACTTC
>TRBD1|.|TRBJ1-5|TRBV19
CASSTDRGHQPQHF
TGTGCCAGTAGTACCGACAGGGGGCATCAGCCCCAGCATTTT
>TRBD2|.|TRBJ2-1|TRBV7-3
CASSLAPRLAGEYNEQFF
TGTGCCAGCAGCTTAGCCCCCCGCCTAGCGGGGGAATACAATGAGCAGTTCTTC
>TRBD2|.|TRBJ2-1|TRBV4-1
CASSHATGLADFVYNEQFF
TGCGCCAGCAGCCATGCGACGGGACTAGCAGACTTTGTGTACAATGAGCAGTTCTTC
>.|.|TRBJ1-5|TRBV21-1
CATRGVGNSNQPQHF
TGTGCCACCCGGGGGGTGGGGAATAGCAATCAGCCCCAGCATTTT
>.|.|TRBJ2-5|TRBV7-9
CASSLVRETQYF
TGTGCCAGCAGCTTAGTTCGGGAGACCCAGTACTTC
>.|.|TRBJ2-7|TRBV4-1
CASSQDPTKNYEQYF
TGCGCCAGCAGCCAAGATCCTACGAAAAACTACGAGCAGTACTTC
>TRBD2|.|TRBJ2-1|TRBV25-1
CASSEWGGGGISYNEQFF
TGTGCCAGCAGTGAATGGGGGGGTGGCGGGATCTCCTACAATGAGCAGTTCTTC
>TRBD1|.|TRBJ1-4|TRBV7-9
CASSPGQWEKLFF
TGTGCCAGCAGCCCGGGACAGTGGGAAAAACTGTTTTTT
>.|.|TRBJ2-3|TRBV7-9
CASSSGLTSTDTQYF
TGTGCCAGCAGCTCGGGACTCACTAGCACAGATACGCAGTATTTT
>TRBD1|.|TRBJ1-4|TRBV5-4
CASSSPDRGEEKLFF
TGTGCCAGCAGCTCCCCTGACAGGGGTGAAGAAAAACTGTTTTTT
>.|.|TRBJ2-5|TRBV28
CASTLQETQYF
TGTGCCAGCACCCTTCAAGAGACCCAGTACTTC
>TRBD2|.|TRBJ2-1|TRBV5-4
CASSGSGRSDEQFF
TGTGCCAGCAGTGGAAGCGGGAGAAGTGATGAGCAGTTCTTC
>TRBD2|.|TRBJ2-1|TRBV4-2
CASSQRIGDTGTSGRRYNEQFF
TGTGCCAGCAGCCAAAGAATTGGGGATACCGGGACTAGCGGTCGGCGATATAATGAGCAGTTCTTC
>TRBD1|few|TRBJ2-2|TRBV28
CASRSLPGQGGMSGELFF
TGTGCCAGCAGATCCCTTCCTGGACAGGGAGGAATGTCCGGGGAGCTGTTTTTT
>TRBD1|.|TRBJ2-5|TRBV29-1
CSVEPDREETQYF
TGCAGCGTTGAACCCGACAGGGAAGAGACCCAGTACTTC
>TRBD1|.|TRBJ2-2|TRBV6-5
CASSLTGGGSGELFF
TGTGCCAGCAGTTTGACAGGGGGGGGGTCCGGGGAGCTGTTTTTT
>TRBD2|.|TRBJ2-7|TRBV4-2
CASSQVGLAGVNEQYF
TGTGCCAGCAGCCAAGTGGGACTAGCGGGAGTAAACGAGCAGTACTTC
>TRBD1|.|TRBJ2-7|TRBV28
CASGTGDCEQYF
TGTGCCAGCGGGACAGGGGATTGCGAGCAGTACTTC
>.|.|TRBJ2-5|TRBV7-8
CASSPVEDF
TGTGCCAGCAGCCCAGTCGAGGACTTC
>TRBD1|once|TRBJ2-5|TRBV5-5
CASRRGWAGGWEETQYF
TGTGCCAGCAGGAGGGGTTGGGCAGGGGGTTGGGAAGAGACCCAGTACTTC
>.|.|TRBJ2-1|TRBV27
CASSLLNEQFF
TGTGCCAGCAGTTTACTCAATGAGCAGTTCTTC
>.|.|TRBJ2-2|TRBV5-1
CASSPDNYGELFF
TGCGCCAGCAGCCCGGACAATTACGGGGAGCTGTTTTTT
>.|.|TRBJ2-4|TRBV19
CASSDSQWVETDLAKNIQYF
TGTGCCAGTAGTGACTCCCAATGGGTGGAAACCGATCTAGCCAAAAACATTCAGTACTTC
>TRBD1|.|TRBJ2-2|TRBV19
CASSIARDRVITGELFF
TGTGCCAGTAGTATAGCCCGGGACAGGGTAATCACCGGGGAGCTGTTTTTT
>.|.|TRBJ1-1|TRBV9
CASSGGLMNTEAFF
TGTGCCAGCAGCGGGGGACTGATGAACACTGAAGCTTTCTTT
>TRBD2|few|TRBJ2-2|TRBV29-1
CSVEGIGGGRTGELFF
TGCAGCGTTGAAGGCATCGGCGGGGGACGCACCGGGGAGCTGTTTTTT
>.|.|TRBJ2-2|TRBV11-3
CASSLRSGGELFF
TGTGCCAGCAGCTTACGAAGCGGGGGGGAGCTGTTTTTT
>TRBD1|.|TRBJ1-5|TRBV5-5
CASSPWSSGTVNQPQHF
TGTGCCAGCAGCCCGTGGTCCTCCGGGACAGTCAATCAGCCCCAGCATTTT
>TRBD1|.|TRBJ1-1|TRBV18
CASSPQGAMNTEAFF
TGTGCCAGCTCACCACAGGGGGCGATGAACACTGAAGCTTTCTTT
>TRBD2|few|TRBJ2-3|TRBV5-4
CASSWGTSGRAGDTQYF
TGTGCCAGCAGCTGGGGGACTAGCGGGAGGGCGGGAGATACGCAGTATTTT
>.|.|TRBJ1-1|TRBV9
CASSVEHLNRCEAFF
TGTGCCAGCAGCGTAGAACACTTGAACAGGTGTGAAGCTTTCTTT
>.|few|TRBJ2-7|TRBV7-8
CASSSSRTAKQYF
TGTGCCAGCAGCTCAAGCCGGACTGCCAAGCAGTACTTC
>TRBD1|.|TRBJ1-3|TRBV29-1
CSRNRGNTIYF
TGCAGCCGGAACAGGGGCAACACCATATATTTT
>.|few|TRBJ1-1|TRBV6-5
CASSKDSTEAFF
TGTGCCAGCAGTAAAGACAGCACTGAAGCTTTCTTT
>TRBD1|few|TRBJ2-5|TRBV7-2
CASSSGTGQKTQYF
TGTGCCAGCAGCTCGGGGACAGGGCAAAAGACCCAGTACTTC
>TRBD1|.|TRBJ1-2|TRBV6-6
CASSQTGVYNYGYTF
TGTGCCAGCAGTCAGACAGGGGTGTATAACTATGGCTACACCTTC
>.|.|TRBJ2-7|TRBV19
CASTAGQSSYEQYF
TGTGCCAGTACCGCGGGACAGTCTTCCTACGAGCAGTACTTC
>.|.|TRBJ1-1|TRBV27
CASSGPHYDEAFF
TGTGCCAGCAGCGGCCCCCACTACGATGAAGCTTTCTTT
>TRBD1|.|TRBJ2-5|TRBV5-1
CASSFQGEAYEQYF
TGCGCCAGCAGCTTCCAGGGGGAAGCGTATGAGCAGTACTTC
>TRBD1|.|TRBJ2-2|TRBV28
CASSPGQANTGELFF
TGTGCCAGCAGTCCGGGACAGGCGAACACCGGGGAGCTGTTTTTT
>.|.|TRBJ1-1|TRBV5-1
CASSYDSLGITEAFF
TGCGCCAGCAGCTACGACAGTCTGGGCATAACTGAAGCTTTCTTT
>.|.|TRBJ2-7|TRBV27
CASRWTAKGEQYF
TGTGCCAGCAGGTGGACAGCGAAAGGCGAGCAGTACTTC
>TRBD1|.|TRBJ2-7|TRBV29-1
CSVEVLSDRAYEQYF
TGCAGCGTTGAAGTCCTGTCGGACAGGGCCTACGAGCAGTACTTC
>TRBD1|few|TRBJ2-1|TRBV9
CASSPSRQGQFF
TGTGCCAGCAGCCCATCCCGACAGGGTCAGTTCTTC